The 23 T cell receptor beta chains given below trace back to one sample, sequenced in a study of blood T cell repertoires in COVID-19. Data came from immunoSEQ multiplex PCR; TCRdb stores just in-frame clones and leaves some out. Of some 200,000 clones listed, about three quarters are singletons. Sequencing was performed on peripheral blood. The receptors come from a woman aged 65 to 85 with acute or convalescent COVID-19.

This chain joins TRBV12-3 or TRBV12-4 and TRBJ2-7, with D hard to call. V shed 6 bases and J shed 1 base, with 4 bases lying between them. This CDR3 region has 11 residues. The CDR3 coding sequence is TGTGCCAGCAGCTTTTCCTACGAGCAGTACTTC. This codes for CASSFSYEQYF.

The chain employs TRBV13 and TRBJ2-2; 8 nucleotides align to TRBD1. Germline V gene lookup returns CDR1 PRHDT and CDR2 FYEKMQ (reference sequence). The CDR3 covers 14 residues. Losses at the gene ends were 6 bases for V and 2 bases for J; bases not matched to a gene: 2. The CDR3 loop reads CASRTGENTGELFF. The CDR3 DNA follows: TGTGCCAGCAGGACAGGGGAAAACACCGGGGAGCTGTTTTTT. Full variable domain (missing parts from reference TRBV13 and TRBJ2-2): AAGVIQSPRHLIKEKRETATLKCYPIPRHDTVYWYQQGPGQDPQFLISFYEKMQSDKGSIPDRFSAQQFSDYHSELNMSSLELGDSALYFCASRTGENTGELFFGEGSRLTVL.

The chain carries TRBV28 and TRBJ2-7, with 11 bases matching TRBD2. The V gene end was trimmed by 3 bases and the J gene end by 2 bases; junction bases not matched to a gene: 6. The germline V gene has CDR1 MDHEN and CDR2 SYDVKM. The CDR3 loop spans 16 amino acids. Here the CDR3 reads CASSFVQTSGTYEQYF. CDR3 DNA: TGTGCCAGCAGTTTCGTGCAGACTAGCGGGACCTACGAGCAGTACTTC.

The CDR3 nucleotides read TGCGCCAGCAGCCGCCGGGACAGCAATAATGAAAAACTGTTTTTT. Its translation: CASSRRDSNNEKLFF. The chain employs TRBV5-1 and TRBJ1-4, with TRBD1 identical over 7 bases. This CDR3 is 15 amino acids long. CDR1 SGHRS and CDR2 YFSETQ come from the germline V gene. The junction had 7 bases not matched to a gene; V was cut back by 4 bases and J by 4 bases.

The V and J genes are TRBV12-3 or TRBV12-4 and TRBJ1-1; possible D gene TRBD1, 5 bases. The V end lost 6 bases, the J end lost 4 bases, and 12 bases lay between the germline ends. This CDR3 region has 13 residues. The CDR3 loop is CASSPQGSTEAFF. CDR3 bases: TGTGCCAGCAGCCCGCAGGGTAGCACTGAAGCTTTCTTT.

V is TRBV19 and J is TRBJ1-1, with TRBD1 matching 7 bases. Germline CDR1 is LNHDA and CDR2 is SQIVND (reference sequence). This CDR3 comprises 14 residues. Losses at the gene ends were 6 bases for V and 3 bases for J; bases not matched to a gene: 7. The CDR3 here is CASRSAGGYTEAFF. The DNA for the CDR3 is TGTGCCAGTAGGAGCGCAGGGGGTTACACTGAAGCTTTCTTT.

The chain has TRBV18 and TRBJ1-1, with 9 bases lining up with TRBD1. The CDR3 is 15 amino acids. CDR1 and CDR2 (germline): KGHSH, LQKENI. V trimming: 6 bases; J trimming: 6 bases; junction bases outside the gene matches: 11. CDR3 amino acids: CASSPRTGEISEAFF. The CDR3 coding sequence is TGTGCCAGCTCGCCAAGGACAGGGGAAATCTCTGAAGCTTTCTTT.

V is TRBV5-1 and J is TRBJ1-2, with 10 bases lining up with TRBD1. The germline gives CDR1 SGHRS, CDR2 YFSETQ. The CDR3 contains 15 residues. V gave up 2 bases and J gave up 4 bases; unmatched junction bases: 5. The CDR3 nucleotides are TGCGCCAGCAGCTTCGGGACAGGGGAAAGCTATGGCTACACCTTC. Translating it yields CASSFGTGESYGYTF. Together with reference TRBV5-1 and TRBJ1-2, the CDR3 gives the full variable domain: KAGVTQTPRYLIKTRGQQVTLSCSPISGHRSVSWYQQTPGQGLQFLFEYFSETQRNKGNFPGRFSGRQFSNSRSEMNVSTLELGDSALYLCASSFGTGESYGYTFGSGTRLTVV.

The chain carries TRBV6-6 and TRBJ2-2, with 15 bases identical to TRBD2. The CDR3 sequence is 16 residues long. Germline CDR1 is MNHNY and CDR2 is SVGAGI (reference sequence). Trimming removed 6 bases from V and 7 bases from J; junction bases left unmatched: 6. CDR3 bases: TGTGCCAGCAGCCGGACTAGCGGGAGGGCCAGCGGGGAGCTGTTTTTT. Translated, it gives CASSRTSGRASGELFF.

The V gene is TRBV6-7, the J gene TRBJ1-3; 8 bases fit TRBD1. TRBV6-7 qualifies as an ORF whose function is uncertain. V shed 5 bases and J 4 bases; nucleotides not matched to a gene: 13. This CDR3 has 17 residues. The CDR3 region is CASSEPHRQGIGNTIYF. CDR3 sequence (DNA): TGTGCCAGCAGTGAACCCCACCGACAGGGGATCGGAAACACCATATATTTT.

This clone was seen once. V is TRBV7-8 and J is TRBJ1-1; TRBD1 might be the D (6 bases). The CDR3 length is 16 residues. The germline V and J ends were trimmed by 2 bases and 0 bases, with 13 bases remaining between them. From germline, CDR1 is SGHVS and CDR2 FQNEAQ. The CDR3 DNA sequence: TGTGCCAGCAGCTTATTACAGGGTGGGATGAACACTGAAGCTTTCTTT. It specifies CASSLLQGGMNTEAFF.

Comments on this clone: Sequence at one end of the junction differs from germline and may be a read error. This chain links TRBV5-5 with TRBJ2-5; a possible D gene is TRBD2 (6 bases). CDR3 length equals 13 residues. CDR1 and CDR2 (germline): SGHKS, YYEKEE (reference sequence). The CDR3 is CASSPGDHETQYF. As DNA, the CDR3 is TGTGCCAGCAGCCCGGGGGACCATGAGACCCAGTACTTC.

The chain recombines TRBV30 with TRBJ2-7; TRBD1 aligns across 8 bases. This CDR3 contains 13 residues. J was trimmed by 3 bases and V by 3 bases; bases with no gene match: 4. In germline, CDR1 is GTSNPN, CDR2 SVGIG (reference sequence). CDR3 nucleotide sequence: TGTGCCTGGAGGCAAGGGACAGGCTACGAGCAGTACTTC. Translation gives CAWRQGTGYEQYF.

In its sample, this clone was seen many times. J is TRBJ1-2 and V is TRBV29-1; D unresolved. The V end lost 8 bases, the J end lost 0 bases, and 10 bases lay between the germline ends. This CDR3 contains 12 residues. Germline V lookup: CDR1 SQVTM, CDR2 ANQGSEA. CDR3 sequence reads: CSIQEANYGYTF. CDR3 nucleotide sequence: TGCAGCATACAAGAAGCTAACTATGGCTACACCTTC.

The CDR3 region has the DNA TGTGCCAGCAGTGAAAAGAGGGCGGGACAGCCCCAGCATTTT. This codes for CASSEKRAGQPQHF. The rearrangement uses TRBV2 and TRBJ1-5, with D hard to call. Trimming pared 2 bases from V and 7 bases from J, leaving 12 bases between. The CDR3 consists of 14 residues. CDR1 is SNHLY, CDR2 FYNNEI, per germline. Supplemented by reference TRBV2 and TRBJ1-5, the full variable domain reads EPEVTQTPSHQVTQMGQEVILRCVPISNHLYFYWYRQILGQKVEFLVSFYNNEISEKSEIFDDQFSVERPDGSNFTLKIRSTKLEDSAMYFCASSEKRAGQPQHFGDGTRLSIL.

The chain links TRBV10-3 to TRBJ2-2; unclear D gene. Trimming took off 0 bases at V and 7 bases at J, with 18 bases between the two ends. CDR1 and CDR2 (germline): ENHRY, SYGVKD. This CDR3 has 17 amino acids. The CDR3 DNA reads as TGTGCCATCAGTGAGTCGAAATTAGCAGAGCGTGGCGGGGAGCTGTTTTTT. It encodes CAISESKLAERGGELFF.

This rearrangement joins TRBV11-3 to TRBJ2-2; 8 bases line up with TRBD2. V shed 8 bases and J 6 bases; nucleotides not matched to a gene: 5. Germline CDR1 reads SGHNT; CDR2 reads YENEEA. This CDR3 has 13 residues. The CDR3 sequence is CASAGTSPGELFF. Written as DNA, the CDR3 is TGTGCCAGCGCTGGGACTAGTCCCGGGGAGCTGTTTTTT.

This clone showed up many times. The chain carries TRBV28 and TRBJ1-2; a weak D match, TRBD1 (5 bases). The germline V and J ends were trimmed by 8 bases and 4 bases, with 20 bases remaining between them. This CDR3 comprises 15 residues. Germline loops: CDR1 MDHEN, CDR2 SYDVKM. CDR3 sequence (DNA): TGTGCCAGCGATGCCCCGGGGAGGGGTGGCTATGGCTACACCTTC. As protein: CASDAPGRGGYGYTF.

V gene TRBV7-3 combines with J gene TRBJ1-1; maybe TRBD1 (6 bases). The CDR3 extends over 15 amino acids. The germline V gene has CDR1 SGHTA and CDR2 FQGTGA. Trimming removed 5 bases at V and 1 base at J, with 14 bases between. For the CDR3, the DNA is TGTGCCAGCAGCCCTTCGCGAGGGGGGAACACTGAAGCTTTCTTT. Translated, it gives CASSPSRGGNTEAFF.

The chain couples TRBV4-2 to TRBJ2-7; D may be TRBD2 (5 bases). The CDR3 contains 15 residues. V dropped 2 bases and J dropped 3 bases, with 14 bases sitting between them. Germline V gene lookup returns CDR1 LGHNA and CDR2 YNFKEQ. CDR3 nucleotides: TGTGCCAGCAGCCAATCGCGACGGGGTGGCTACGAGCAGTACTTC. It codes for CASSQSRRGGYEQYF.

This clone was observed a few times. The CDR3 sequence: CASSRDSYSNYGYTF. DNA for the CDR3: TGTGCCAGCAGCCGGGACAGCTATTCTAACTATGGCTACACCTTC. The V and J genes are TRBV5-8 and TRBJ1-2; 7 bases fit TRBD1. The CDR3 spans 15 residues. V lost 4 bases, J lost 0 bases, and 6 bases stayed unmatched. The germline CDR1 and CDR2 sequences are SGHTS and YDEGEE. The full variable domain, its missing parts supplied by reference TRBV5-8 and TRBJ1-2, is EAGVTQSPTHLIKTRGQQATLRCSPISGHTSVYWYQQALGLGLQFLLWYDEGEERNRGNFPPRFSGRQFPNYSSELNVNALELEDSALYLCASSRDSYSNYGYTFGSGTRLTVV.

This clone appeared a few times. The V call is TRBV5-1, the J call TRBJ2-5; 7 nucleotides line up with TRBD1. V trimming: 4 bases; J trimming: 1 base; junction bases outside the gene matches: 1. The CDR3 sequence is 13 residues long. Germline V CDR1 and CDR2: SGHRS, YFSETQ. The CDR3 DNA sequence: TGCGCCAGCAGCAGGGACAGCCAAGAGACCCAGTACTTC. Its protein product is CASSRDSQETQYF.

The chain is built from TRBV7-3 and TRBJ1-6; a possible D gene is TRBD1 (6 bases). V lost 3 bases and J 7 bases, leaving 13 bases between the germline ends. Germline CDR1 and CDR2: SGHTA and FQGTGA. The CDR3 is 15 amino acids. The CDR3 DNA reads TGTGCCAGCAGCTTGAATGGACAGCAGAATTCACCCCTCCACTTT. Protein sequence: CASSLNGQQNSPLHF.